A selection of T cell receptor beta chains follows, all from one sample in a study of T cell repertoires in cytomegalovirus infection. TCRdb re-derived calls from the reads in MiXCR, one entry per CDR3 protein. The sample consists of some 120,000 distinct CDR3 sequences, around 30% of them appearing once. Which antigens these TCRs recognize remains unknown. The sequences come from CD8+ T cells from cultured PBMCs, collected from culture after CMV antigen stimulation. The receptors here all came from a human donor in good health (CMV status not recorded). Some clones in this sample may be carry-over from other donors' samples. Both conserved end residues are trimmed from each CDR3. The order of the fields is CDR3 length, V gene, J gene, CDR3 protein.

>14|TRBV27|TRBJ2-3
ASSLLQPPSTDTQY
>13|TRBV7-6|TRBJ1-1
ASSAGGLPETEAF
>11|TRBV7-9|TRBJ2-5
ASSEGGKGTQY
>14|TRBV5-6|TRBJ2-1
ASSLERPTYYNEQF
>15|TRBV7-6|TRBJ2-5
ASSHDRGMLVQETQY
>11|TRBV20-1|TRBJ2-1
SAWDRGQGEQF
>11|TRBV6-5|TRBJ1-5
ATRGGYNQPQH
>12|TRBV4-3|TRBJ2-5
ASSQSRVLETQY
>16|TRBV6-6|TRBJ2-1
ASSYGRPGTFSYNEQF
>11|TRBV2|TRBJ2-2
ASTLAYTGELF
>13|TRBV19|TRBJ1-5
ASRGGGQGNQPQH
>12|TRBV7-8|TRBJ2-1
ASSSLGQGYEQF
>11|TRBV5-6|TRBJ1-5
ASSPTGGEPQH
>12|TRBV4-1|TRBJ1-2
ASSQVEGAAAGT
>11|TRBV6-5|TRBJ1-5
ASSPGVWQPQH
>16|TRBV14|TRBJ1-3
ASSQEGWDRVSGNTIY
>14|TRBV11-2|TRBJ2-1
ASSDTLAGGYNEQF
>11|TRBV12-3/TRBV12-4|TRBJ1-1
ASSLGVMAEAF
>13|TRBV4-1|TRBJ2-1
ASSPRTGGYNEQF
>12|TRBV6-1|TRBJ1-1
ASSRREVSTEAF
>11|TRBV11-3|TRBJ2-7
ASSFPGQNEQY
>13|TRBV7-2|TRBJ1-2
ASRSPPPVSYGYT
>15|TRBV6-5|TRBJ1-5
ASSYPSRREPWQPQH
>12|TRBV7-8|TRBJ2-7
ASSLALVSYEQY
>13|TRBV20-1|TRBJ1-2
SARDIGPGVYGYT
>12|TRBV27|TRBJ2-7
ASSLRAGRDEQY
>10|TRBV28|TRBJ1-1
ASSLTHTEAF
>12|TRBV27|TRBJ2-6
ASSPMDETNVLT
>12|TRBV9|TRBJ2-7
ASSAGRSSYEQY
>10|TRBV4-1|TRBJ1-1
ASSQDHGEAF
>12|TRBV7-8|TRBJ1-6
ASSSGGGYSPLH
>12|TRBV28|TRBJ2-2
ASRRRWETGELF
>14|TRBV6-6|TRBJ2-1
ASSYPTRRPYNEQF
>15|TRBV7-6|TRBJ2-7
ASSFRAAVRGTFEQY
>12|TRBV7-9|TRBJ2-7
ASIPRGPKYEQY
>15|TRBV11-2|TRBJ2-6
ASSPGQFMPGANVLT
>13|TRBV4-1|TRBJ2-1
ASSHGQTAYNEQF
>13|TRBV28|TRBJ2-5
ASTPGQGKGETQY
>16|TRBV12-3/TRBV12-4|TRBJ2-2
ASSSPRPSGGVTGELF
>12|TRBV6-8|TRBJ2-7
ASRVAGATYEQY
>11|TRBV7-2|TRBJ2-2
ASTPTGLGELF
>14|TRBV7-2|TRBJ2-2
ASTVPGTANTGELF
>12|TRBV7-3|TRBJ2-2
ASSSIGTTGELF
>11|TRBV7-8|TRBJ2-1
ASSPWQDNEQF
>11|TRBV12-3/TRBV12-4|TRBJ1-1
ASRPDWTEEAF
>13|TRBV7-8|TRBJ2-2
ACSLYEGLGGELF
>11|TRBV6-2/TRBV6-3|TRBJ1-1
ASSYVLGSEAF
>13|TRBV7-8|TRBJ2-1
ASSLLAGGHNEQF
>14|TRBV7-9|TRBJ1-1
ASRNRDRGMNTEAF
>12|TRBV5-6|TRBJ1-5
ASSLSSREQPQH
>12|TRBV10-3|TRBJ2-5
AISMDREDETQY
>14|TRBV11-1|TRBJ1-1
ASSLVGQGISTEAF
>12|TRBV5-6|TRBJ1-1
ASSSGQGAVGAF
>12|TRBV6-2/TRBV6-3|TRBJ1-1
ASRDEGAYTEAF
>10|TRBV10-3|TRBJ2-7
AISDRGHEQY